This T cell receptor (beta chain) appears in the sequencing data of a study of a mutant IDH1 vaccine in newly diagnosed glioma. Time point indicated: week 47, end of study. Every single dose of the vaccine, 300 ug of mutant IDH1 20-mer peptide, came with topical imiquimod. CDR3 length equals 14 residues. The germline gives CDR1 MNHEY, CDR2 SMNVEV (reference sequence). Losses at the gene ends were 5 bases for V and 4 bases for J; bases not matched to a gene: 6. Assay: immunoSEQ multiplex PCR; the TCRdb copy retains only in-frame clones and omits some. The repertoire includes around 40,000 clones, approximately 80% of them detected once, and approximately 18% sits in the top ten. To note about this clone: Its antigen is currently unknown.

The TCR was taken from a man between 18 and 35 years old with glioma. Some clones in this sample may be carry-over from other donors' samples. The material sequenced was PBMCs, taken from a glioma patient whose treatment included an IDH1 peptide vaccine. The chain combines TRBV27 with TRBJ2-7; 9 bases line up with TRBD1. CDR3 DNA sequence: TGTGCCAGCAGTAGGGACAGGGTCAGTTACGAGCAGTACTTC. Encoded protein: CASSRDRVSYEQYF.